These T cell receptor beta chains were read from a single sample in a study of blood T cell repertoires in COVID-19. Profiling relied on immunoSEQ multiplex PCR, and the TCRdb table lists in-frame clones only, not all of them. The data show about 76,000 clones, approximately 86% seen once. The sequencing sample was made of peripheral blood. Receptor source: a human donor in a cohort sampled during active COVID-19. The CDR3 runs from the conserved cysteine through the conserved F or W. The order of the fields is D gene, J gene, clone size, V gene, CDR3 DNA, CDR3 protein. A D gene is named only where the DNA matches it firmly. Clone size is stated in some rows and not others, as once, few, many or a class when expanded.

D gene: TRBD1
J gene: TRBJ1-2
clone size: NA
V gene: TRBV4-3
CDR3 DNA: TGCGCCAGCAGCCCGTCGACAGGGGGGCGGCTCTATGGCTACACCTTC
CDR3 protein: CASSPSTGGRLYGYTF

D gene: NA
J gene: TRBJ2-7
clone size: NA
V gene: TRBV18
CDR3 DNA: TGTGCCAGCTCACCACCGTCCGGGAGTAGGTACGAGCAGTACTTC
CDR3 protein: CASSPPSGSRYEQYF

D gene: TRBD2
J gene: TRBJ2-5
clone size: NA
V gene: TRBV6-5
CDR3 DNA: TGTGCCGGTCGGGCGGGGGGTTTAGGAGAGACCCAGTACTTC
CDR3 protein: CAGRAGGLGETQYF

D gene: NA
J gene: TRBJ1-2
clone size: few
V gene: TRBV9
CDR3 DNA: TGTGCCAGCAGCCTAAGGGGTGGCTACACCTTC
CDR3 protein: CASSLRGGYTF

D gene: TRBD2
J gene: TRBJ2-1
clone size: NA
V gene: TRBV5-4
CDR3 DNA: TGTGCCAGCGGACTAGCGGGGGGGAATGAGCAGTTCTTC
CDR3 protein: CASGLAGGNEQFF

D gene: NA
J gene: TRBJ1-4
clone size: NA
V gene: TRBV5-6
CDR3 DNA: TGTGCCAGCAGCTTGTTTCAGGGGTTAGATGAAAAACTGTTTTTT
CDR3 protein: CASSLFQGLDEKLFF

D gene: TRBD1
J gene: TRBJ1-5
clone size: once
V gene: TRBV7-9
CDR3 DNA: TGTGCCAGCAGCTTAGATCCAGGGGGCAACAATCAGCCCCAGCATTTT
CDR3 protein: CASSLDPGGNNQPQHF

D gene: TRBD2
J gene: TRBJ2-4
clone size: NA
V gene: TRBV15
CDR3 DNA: TGTGCCACCAGCAGGTTCGCGATAGCGGGACTTAACATTCAGTACTTC
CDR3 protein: CATSRFAIAGLNIQYF

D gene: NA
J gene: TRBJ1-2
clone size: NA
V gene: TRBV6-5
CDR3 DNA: TGTGCCAGCAGGCCTGGGACACCCTATGGCTACACCTTC
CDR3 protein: CASRPGTPYGYTF

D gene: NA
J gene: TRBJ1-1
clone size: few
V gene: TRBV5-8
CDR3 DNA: TGTGCCGTCGGTCGTAAGAACACTGAAGCTTTCTTT
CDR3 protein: CAVGRKNTEAFF

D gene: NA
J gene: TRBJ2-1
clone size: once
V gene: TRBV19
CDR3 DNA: TGTGCCAGTAGTACTGGGACTGCGGGGTACAATGAGCAGTTCTTC
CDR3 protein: CASSTGTAGYNEQFF

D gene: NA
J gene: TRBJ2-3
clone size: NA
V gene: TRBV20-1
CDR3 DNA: TGCAGTGCTAGGACTAGTAATACGCAGTATTTT
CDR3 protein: CSARTSNTQYF

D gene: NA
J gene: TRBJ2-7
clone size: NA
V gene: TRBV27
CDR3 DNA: TGTGCCAGCAGGACATTCCAGGGGCCACTTGTCTACGAGCAGTACTTC
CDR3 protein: CASRTFQGPLVYEQYF

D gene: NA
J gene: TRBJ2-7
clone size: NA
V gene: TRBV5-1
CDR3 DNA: TGCGCCAGCAGCTTGGCACAGCCCATGGAGCAGTACTTC
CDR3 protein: CASSLAQPMEQYF

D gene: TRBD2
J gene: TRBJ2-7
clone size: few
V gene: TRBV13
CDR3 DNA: TGTGCCAGCAGCTTAGGGACTAGCGGGAGGATCGTTAAGTACTTC
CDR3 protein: CASSLGTSGRIVKYF

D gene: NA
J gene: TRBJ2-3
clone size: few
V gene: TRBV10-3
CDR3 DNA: TGTGCCATCAGACAGGGGGGGGATACGCAGTATTTT
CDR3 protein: CAIRQGGDTQYF

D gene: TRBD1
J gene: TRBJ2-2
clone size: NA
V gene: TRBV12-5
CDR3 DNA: TGTGCTAGTGGTTTAGGGGGCGCGGGCACCGGGGAGCTGTTTTTT
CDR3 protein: CASGLGGAGTGELFF

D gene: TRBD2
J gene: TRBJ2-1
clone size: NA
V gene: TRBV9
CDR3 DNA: TGTGCCAGCAGCCCCCATCCCAGCGGGGACAATGAGCAGTTCTTC
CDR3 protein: CASSPHPSGDNEQFF

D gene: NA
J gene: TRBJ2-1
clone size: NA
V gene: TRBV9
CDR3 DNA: TGTGCCAGCACCCCACCCCCGGGGAACCTCTACAATGAGCAGTTCTTC
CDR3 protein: CASTPPPGNLYNEQFF

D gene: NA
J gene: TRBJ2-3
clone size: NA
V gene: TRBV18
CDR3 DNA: TGTGCCAGCTCACCGGTCGATACAACAGATACGCAGTATTTT
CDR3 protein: CASSPVDTTDTQYF

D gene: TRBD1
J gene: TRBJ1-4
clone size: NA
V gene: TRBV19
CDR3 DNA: TGTGCCAGTAGTATAGGAATCCGGGACAGGGTTGGAGAAAAACTGTTTTTT
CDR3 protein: CASSIGIRDRVGEKLFF

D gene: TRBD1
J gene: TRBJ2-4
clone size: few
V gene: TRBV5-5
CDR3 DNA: TGTGCCAGCAGCATAGGACAGGGGACCGTCAAAAACATTCAGTACTTC
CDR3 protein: CASSIGQGTVKNIQYF

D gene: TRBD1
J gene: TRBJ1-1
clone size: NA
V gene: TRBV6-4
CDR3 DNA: TGTGCCAGCAGAGCCGGGACAGGGGTAACTGAAGCTTTCTTT
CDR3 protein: CASRAGTGVTEAFF

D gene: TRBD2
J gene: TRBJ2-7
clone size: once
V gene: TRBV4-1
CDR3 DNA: TGCGCCAGCAGCCACGGGACTAGCGGGATCGGCTCGATCTACGAGCAGTACTTC
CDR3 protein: CASSHGTSGIGSIYEQYF

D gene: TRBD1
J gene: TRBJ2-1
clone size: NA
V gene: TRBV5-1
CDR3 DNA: TGCGCCAGCAGCTTCAGGGGGTCGATAGATGAGCAGTTCTTC
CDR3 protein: CASSFRGSIDEQFF

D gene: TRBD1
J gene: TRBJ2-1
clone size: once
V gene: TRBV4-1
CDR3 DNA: TGCGCCAGCAGCCACACAGGGGGCTGGGAATCTGGTGAGCAGTTCTTC
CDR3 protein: CASSHTGGWESGEQFF

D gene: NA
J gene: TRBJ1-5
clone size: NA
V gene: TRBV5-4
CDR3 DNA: TGTGCCAGCAGCCGGGGGGGTGGGAGCAATCAGCCCCAGCATTTT
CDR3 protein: CASSRGGGSNQPQHF

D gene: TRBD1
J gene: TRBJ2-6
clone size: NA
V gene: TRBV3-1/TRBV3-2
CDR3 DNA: TGTGCCAGCAGCCAAGAAACGGACAGGCATCCTGGGGCCAACGTCCTGACTTTC
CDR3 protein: CASSQETDRHPGANVLTF

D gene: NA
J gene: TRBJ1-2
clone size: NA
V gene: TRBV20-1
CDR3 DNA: TGCAGTGCTAGTATCGGGGGGCTGAGCTATGGCTACACCTTC
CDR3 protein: CSASIGGLSYGYTF

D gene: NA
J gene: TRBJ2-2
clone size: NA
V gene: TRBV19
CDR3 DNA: TGTGCCAGTAGCCTAAACAGACCGAACACCGGGGAGCTGTTTTTT
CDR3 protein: CASSLNRPNTGELFF

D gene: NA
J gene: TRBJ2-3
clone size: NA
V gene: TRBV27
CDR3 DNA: TGTGCCAGCAGTTTCCTGCAGGGGGATACGCAGTATTTT
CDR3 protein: CASSFLQGDTQYF

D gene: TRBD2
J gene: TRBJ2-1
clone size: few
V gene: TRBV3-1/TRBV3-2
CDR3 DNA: TGTGCCAGCAGCCAGGACGGAGGACGGGGGGGCCGGTACAATGAGCAGTTCTTC
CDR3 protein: CASSQDGGRGGRYNEQFF

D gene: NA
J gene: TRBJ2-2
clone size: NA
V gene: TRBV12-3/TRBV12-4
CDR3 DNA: TGTGCCAGCAGTTTGCGGCTAGCCGGGGAGCTGTTTTTT
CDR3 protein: CASSLRLAGELFF

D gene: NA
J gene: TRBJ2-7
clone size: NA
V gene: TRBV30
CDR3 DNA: TGTGCCTGGAGTTGGCGGAGAAGCTACGAGCAGTACTTC
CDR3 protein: CAWSWRRSYEQYF

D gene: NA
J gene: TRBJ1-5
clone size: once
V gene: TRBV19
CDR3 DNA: TGTGCCAGTAGTATTAAGGGGGGGCAACGACAGCCCCAGCATTTT
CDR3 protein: CASSIKGGQRQPQHF

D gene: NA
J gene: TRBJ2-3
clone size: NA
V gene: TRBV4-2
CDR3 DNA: TGTGCCAGCAGGGAAGCTCGGGGCGGGATATCCTCAGATACGCAGTATTTT
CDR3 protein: CASREARGGISSDTQYF

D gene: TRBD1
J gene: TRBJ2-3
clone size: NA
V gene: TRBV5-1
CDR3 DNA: TGCGCCAGCAGCTTTCGGGACAGGGGGCGAGATACGCAGTATTTT
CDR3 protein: CASSFRDRGRDTQYF

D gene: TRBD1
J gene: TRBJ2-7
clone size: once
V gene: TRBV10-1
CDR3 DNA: TGCGCCAGCAGTGATGGGACAGGGGTCTACGAGCAGTACTTC
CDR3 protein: CASSDGTGVYEQYF

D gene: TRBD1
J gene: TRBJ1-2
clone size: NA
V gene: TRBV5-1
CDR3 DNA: TGCGCCAGCAGCTTGGCCGCCGGGACAGGAGTAGGCGGCTATGGCTACACCTTC
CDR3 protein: CASSLAAGTGVGGYGYTF

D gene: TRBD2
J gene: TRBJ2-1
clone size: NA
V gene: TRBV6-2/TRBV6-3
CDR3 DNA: TGTGCCAGCAGTGGCGGACTAGCGGGGAACAATGAGCAGTTCTTC
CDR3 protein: CASSGGLAGNNEQFF

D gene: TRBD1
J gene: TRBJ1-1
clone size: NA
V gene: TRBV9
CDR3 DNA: TGTGCCAGCAGCGTCTCCTGGGACAGGAACACTGAAGCTTTCTTT
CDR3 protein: CASSVSWDRNTEAFF

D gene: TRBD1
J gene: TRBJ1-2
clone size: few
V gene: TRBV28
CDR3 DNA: TGTGCCAGCAGAGGGACAGGGGATGGCTACACCTTC
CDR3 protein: CASRGTGDGYTF

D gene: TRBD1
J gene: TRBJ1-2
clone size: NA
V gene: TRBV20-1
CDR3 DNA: TGCAGTGCCCGACAGGGATACGGCTACACCTTC
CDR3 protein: CSARQGYGYTF

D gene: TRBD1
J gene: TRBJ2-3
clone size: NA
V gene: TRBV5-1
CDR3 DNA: TGCGCCAGCAGCCCGGGACAGCCAAGCACAGATACGCAGTATTTT
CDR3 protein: CASSPGQPSTDTQYF

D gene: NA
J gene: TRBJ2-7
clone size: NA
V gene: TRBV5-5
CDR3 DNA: TGTGCCAGCAGCCAATTAGTATTGGGGGGCGAGCAGTACTTC
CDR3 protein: CASSQLVLGGEQYF